The 5 T cell receptor beta chains given below trace back to one sample, sequenced in a study of Graves' ophthalmopathy and Graves' hyperthyroidism. RNA transcripts served as template for amplifying TCR beta CDR3 sequences. First-round RT-PCR with HTBI primers preceded a second-round multiplex PCR. TCRdb redid the calling of the multiplex PCR reads with MiXCR, one entry per CDR3 protein. The profile shows 580,000 or so distinct CDR3 sequences, about two fifths of them singletons. What was sequenced was peripheral blood or thyroid tissue (not recorded which). These receptors were collected from an adult man with Graves' hyperthyroidism.

In its sample, this clonotype was seen once. CDR3 bases: TGTGCCAGCAGCGAGCGGGACAGCTCCTACGAGCAGTACTTC. This translates into CASSERDSSYEQYF. The J gene is TRBJ2-7, the V gene TRBV9, with D possibly being TRBD1 or TRBD2 (7 bases each). The V and J ends lost 3 bases and 0 bases respectively, with 10 bases between them. This CDR3 comprises 14 residues. Germline V gene data show CDR1 as SGDLS and CDR2 as YYNGEE.

This clonotype occurred many times. The gene calls are TRBV2 and TRBJ1-5; D perhaps matches TRBD1 (5 bases). Trimming stripped 5 bases from V and 0 bases from J, with 14 bases between. The CDR3 loop spans 16 amino acids. Looked up from germline, CDR1 is SNHLY and CDR2 is FYNNEI. In nucleotides, the CDR3 is TGTGCCAGCAGTCCGCCGGGACCTAATAGCAATCAGCCCCAGCATTTT. It yields the protein CASSPPGPNSNQPQHF.

This chain links TRBV11-1 with TRBJ2-2, with a weak D call TRBD2 (6 bases). Germline lookup yields CDR1 SGHAT and CDR2 FQDESV (reference sequence). The V end was cut by 3 bases, the J end by 4 bases, with 9 bases between. This CDR3 comprises 14 residues. This chain's CDR3 is CASSLGGATGELFF. The CDR3 nucleotides are TGTGCCAGCAGCTTGGGGGGTGCCACCGGGGAGCTGTTTTTT.

The DNA of the CDR3 is TGTGCCTGGAGCCGGGTGAACACCGGGGAGCTGTTTTTT. Residues: CAWSRVNTGELFF. The chain joins TRBV30 to TRBJ2-2; D is unclear. Germline CDR1 and CDR2: GTSNPN and SVGIG (reference sequence). With 3 bases removed from V and 1 base from J, the gap between germline ends came to 6 bases. CDR3 length equals 13 residues.

Concerning this clonotype: A read error may explain this, as a much larger clone is one base away. This rearrangement joins TRBV11-2 to TRBJ1-1; D might be TRBD1 (6 bases). This CDR3 is 17 amino acids long. Germline lookup yields CDR1 SGHAT and CDR2 FQNNGV. The DNA for the CDR3 is TGTGCCGGCAGCTCAGGTTACCCCGGGGGGGCGAACACTGAAGCTTTCTTT. Protein product: CAGSSGYPGGANTEAFF. Using reference TRBV11-2 and TRBJ1-1 for the parts outside the CDR3, the full variable domain is EAGVAQSPRYKIIEKRQSVAFWCNPISGHATLYWYQQILGQGPKLLIQFQNNGVVDDSQLPKDRFSAERLKGVDSTLKIQPAKLEDSAVYLCAGSSGYPGGANTEAFFGQGTRLTVV.